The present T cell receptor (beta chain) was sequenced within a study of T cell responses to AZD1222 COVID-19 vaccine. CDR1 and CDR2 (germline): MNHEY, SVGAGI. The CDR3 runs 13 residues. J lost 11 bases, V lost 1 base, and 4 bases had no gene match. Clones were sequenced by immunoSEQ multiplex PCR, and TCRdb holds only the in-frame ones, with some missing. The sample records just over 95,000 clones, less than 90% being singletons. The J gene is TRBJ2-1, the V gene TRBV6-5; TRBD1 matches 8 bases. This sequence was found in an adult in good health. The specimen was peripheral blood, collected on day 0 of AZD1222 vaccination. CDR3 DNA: TGTGCCAGCAGTTACTTGGACAGGGACAAGCAGTTCTTC. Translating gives CASSYLDRDKQFF.